This T cell receptor (beta chain) was profiled in a study of Ad26.COV2.S vaccination and SARS-CoV-2 variants. The treatment was: 19 received Ad26.COV2.S at low or high dose, single or two shots; roughly 5 received placebo; per-sample allocation not given. Day 63 after the first vaccine or placebo injection was the time point for sampling. An adult aged 18-55 years in Boston served as the donor. Data came from immunoSEQ multiplex PCR; TCRdb stores just in-frame clones and leaves some out. The sample holds approximately 350,000 clones, 83% seen once. The germline V gene has CDR1 SGHDT and CDR2 YYEEEE. The CDR3 contains 12 residues. V was pared by 0 bases and J by 9 bases, with 9 bases between.

This clonotype originated in a person between 18 and 60 years old who received the Ad26.COV2.S COVID-19 vaccine or a placebo. The chain joins TRBV5-6 to TRBJ2-5; D possibly corresponds to TRBD2 (6 bases). This sample comprised peripheral blood, obtained in a trial of Ad26.COV2.S vaccine versus placebo. CDR3 sequence reads: CASSLVGGAQYF. CDR3 DNA: TGTGCCAGCAGCTTGGTTGGAGGGGCCCAGTACTTC.